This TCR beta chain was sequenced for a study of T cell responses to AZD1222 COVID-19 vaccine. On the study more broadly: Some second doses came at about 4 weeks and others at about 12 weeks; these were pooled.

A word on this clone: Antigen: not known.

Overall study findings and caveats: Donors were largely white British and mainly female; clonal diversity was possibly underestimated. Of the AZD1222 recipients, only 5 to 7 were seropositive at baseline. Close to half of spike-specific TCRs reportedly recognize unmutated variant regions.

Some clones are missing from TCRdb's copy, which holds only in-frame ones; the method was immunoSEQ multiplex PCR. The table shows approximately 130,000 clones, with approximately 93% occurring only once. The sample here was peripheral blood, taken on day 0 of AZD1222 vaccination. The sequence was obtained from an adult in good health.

The DNA for the CDR3 is TGTGCCAGCAGTTACGCGGGGGCCGGGGAAAAACTGTTTTTT. It yields the protein CASSYAGAGEKLFF. This sequence joins TRBV6-5 and TRBJ1-4; weak D call: TRBD1 (6 bases). The germline V gene encodes CDR1 MNHEY and CDR2 SVGAGI. The ends were cut back, 2 bases at V and 8 bases at J, with 12 bases in the middle. The CDR3 contains 14 residues.